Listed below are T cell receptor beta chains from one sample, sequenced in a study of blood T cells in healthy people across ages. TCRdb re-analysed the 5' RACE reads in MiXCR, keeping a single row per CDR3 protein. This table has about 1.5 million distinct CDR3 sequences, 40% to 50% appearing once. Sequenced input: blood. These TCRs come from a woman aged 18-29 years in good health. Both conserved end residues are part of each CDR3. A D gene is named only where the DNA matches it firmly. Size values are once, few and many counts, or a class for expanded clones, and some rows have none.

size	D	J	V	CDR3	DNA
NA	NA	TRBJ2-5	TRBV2	CASSDGGGGQETQYF	TGTGCCAGCAGTGATGGCGGAGGGGGGCAAGAGACCCAGTACTTC
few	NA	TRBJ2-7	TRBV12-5	CASGLGLRVEQYF	TGTGCTAGTGGTTTGGGCCTCAGGGTCGAGCAGTACTTC
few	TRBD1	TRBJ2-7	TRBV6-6	CASRPTGQGSYEQYF	TGTGCCAGCAGACCCACGGGACAGGGTTCCTACGAGCAGTACTTC
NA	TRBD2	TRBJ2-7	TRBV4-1	CASSQVGLAGVYEQYF	TGCGCCAGCAGCCAGGTTGGACTAGCGGGAGTGTACGAGCAGTACTTC
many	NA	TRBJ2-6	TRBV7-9	CASSLRMTGANVLTF	TGTGCCAGCAGCTTGAGAATGACTGGGGCCAACGTCCTGACTTTC
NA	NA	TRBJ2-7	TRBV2	CASSEGHYEQYF	TGTGCCAGCAGTGAGGGCCATTACGAGCAGTACTTC
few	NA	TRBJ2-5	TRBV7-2	CASSATRGMGTQYF	TGTGCCAGCAGCGCCACTAGGGGGATGGGGACCCAGTACTTC
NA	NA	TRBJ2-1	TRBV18	CASSPLQGLGANEQFF	TGTGCCAGCTCACCTCTACAGGGACTTGGGGCGAATGAGCAGTTCTTC
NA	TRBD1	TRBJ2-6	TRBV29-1	CSVVRQGSGANVLTF	TGCAGCGTTGTCAGACAGGGCTCCGGGGCCAACGTTCTGACTTTC
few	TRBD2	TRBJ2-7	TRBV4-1	CASSQAAGGYEQYF	TGCGCCAGCAGCCAAGCAGCGGGGGGCTACGAGCAGTACTTC
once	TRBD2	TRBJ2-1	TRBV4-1	CASSQGLAGSPTDYYEQFF	TGCGCCAGCAGCCAGGGACTAGCGGGATCACCGACGGATTACTACGAGCAGTTCTTC
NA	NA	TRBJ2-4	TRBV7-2	CASSPRQERAKNIQYF	TGTGCCAGCAGCCCCCGACAGGAAAGGGCCAAAAACATTCAGTACTTC
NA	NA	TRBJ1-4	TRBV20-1	CSARGTATTNEKLFF	TGCAGTGCTAGAGGCACCGCGACAACTAATGAAAAACTGTTTTTT
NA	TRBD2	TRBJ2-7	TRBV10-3	CAISDITSGGYNEQYF	TGTGCCATCAGCGATATAACTAGCGGGGGTTACAATGAGCAGTACTTC
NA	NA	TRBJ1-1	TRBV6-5	CASSPRGGPTEAFF	TGTGCCAGCAGTCCTCGGGGAGGTCCCACTGAAGCTTTCTTT
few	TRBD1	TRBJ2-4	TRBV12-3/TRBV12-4	CASTPDRAEQYF	TGTGCCAGCACCCCGGACAGGGCGGAGCAGTACTTC
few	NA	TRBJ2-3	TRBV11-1	CASSPSWGRLDTQYF	TGTGCCAGCAGCCCCTCGTGGGGCCGCTTAGATACGCAGTATTTT
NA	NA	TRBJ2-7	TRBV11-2	CASSLIGTGAYEQYF	TGTGCCAGCAGCTTAATCGGGACTGGGGCCTACGAGCAGTACTTC
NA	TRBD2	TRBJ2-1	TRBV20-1	CSAPGLAGGSNEQFF	TGCAGTGCCCCGGGACTAGCGGGGGGCAGCAATGAGCAGTTCTTC
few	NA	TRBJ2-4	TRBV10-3	CAIHLEEGRDPLAKNIQYF	TGTGCCATCCACCTGGAGGAGGGGCGAGATCCGTTAGCCAAAAACATTCAGTACTTC
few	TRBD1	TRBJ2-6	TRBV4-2	CASSRLTGGSGANVLTF	TGTGCCAGCAGCCGCCTGACAGGGGGCTCTGGGGCCAACGTCCTGACTTTC
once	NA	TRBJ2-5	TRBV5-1	CASSLLGGPQETQYF	TGCGCCAGCAGCTTATTGGGGGGTCCCCAAGAGACCCAGTACTTC
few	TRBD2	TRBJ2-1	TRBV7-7	CASSLGSGGGYNEQFF	TGTGCTAGCAGCTTAGGATCTGGCGGGGGCTACAATGAGCAGTTCTTC
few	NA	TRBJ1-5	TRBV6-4	CASSVAVYRLSNQPQHF	TGTGCCAGCAGTGTCGCCGTTTACAGGCTTAGCAATCAGCCCCAGCATTTT
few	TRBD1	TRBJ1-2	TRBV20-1	CSAGTVTRGYTF	TGCAGTGCTGGGACAGTGACTCGCGGCTACACCTTC
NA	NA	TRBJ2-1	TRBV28	CASSLGASRHPYNEQFF	TGTGCCAGCAGCCTAGGGGCTAGCCGCCATCCCTACAATGAGCAGTTCTTC
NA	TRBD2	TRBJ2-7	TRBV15	CATSRERGLAGASQYF	TGTGCCACCAGCAGAGAGCGCGGCCTAGCGGGGGCTTCTCAGTACTTC
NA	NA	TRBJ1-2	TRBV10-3	CAISESGDGYGYTF	TGTGCCATCAGTGAGTCGGGGGATGGCTATGGCTACACCTTC
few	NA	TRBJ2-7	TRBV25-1	CASSEWDVGTYEQYF	TGTGCCAGCAGTGAATGGGATGTGGGCACCTACGAGCAGTACTTC
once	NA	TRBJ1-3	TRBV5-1	CASSFLGNTIYF	TGCGCCAGCAGCTTTTTGGGAAACACCATATATTTT